This T cell receptor (beta chain) is drawn from a study of T cell clonotyping in hematopoietic cell transplantation. Study-level points and caveats: At the given depth, recipient repertoires were over 97% de novo clonotypes.

Time point noted: recipient sample about 28 days before transplant, after cytoreduction. Remarks on this clone: Antigen: not known.

This CDR3 has 12 residues. Germline V lookup: CDR1 SNHLY, CDR2 FYNNEI. V shed 0 bases and J shed 13 bases, with 9 bases lying between them. Using immunoSEQ multiplex PCR, the repertoire was profiled, and TCRdb retains in-frame clones only, with some absent. The sample records 29,000 or so clones, over 60% being singletons. The rearrangement links TRBV2 to TRBJ1-4, with TRBD1 as a possible D gene (5 bases). This TCR came from a woman younger than 45 with chronic myeloid leukemia. Some clones in this sample may be carry-over from other donors' samples. Specimen: peripheral blood mononuclear cells, collected before stem cell transplant. CDR3 in amino acids: CASSEAWGRLFF. CDR3 sequence (DNA): TGTGCCAGCAGTGAAGCCTGGGGCCGACTGTTTTTT.